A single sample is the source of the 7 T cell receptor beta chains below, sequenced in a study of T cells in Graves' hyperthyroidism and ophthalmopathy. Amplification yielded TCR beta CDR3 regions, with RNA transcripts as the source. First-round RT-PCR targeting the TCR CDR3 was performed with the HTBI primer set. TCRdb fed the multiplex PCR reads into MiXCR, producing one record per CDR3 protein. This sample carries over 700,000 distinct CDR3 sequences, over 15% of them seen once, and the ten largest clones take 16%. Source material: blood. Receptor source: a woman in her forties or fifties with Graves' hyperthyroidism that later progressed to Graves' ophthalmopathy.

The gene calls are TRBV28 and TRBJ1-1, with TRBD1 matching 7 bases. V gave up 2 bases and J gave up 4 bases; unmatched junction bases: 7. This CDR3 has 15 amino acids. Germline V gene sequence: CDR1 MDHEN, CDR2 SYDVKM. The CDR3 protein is CASSLIQGVSTEAFF. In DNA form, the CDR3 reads TGTGCCAGCAGTTTAATCCAGGGGGTGAGCACTGAAGCTTTCTTT.

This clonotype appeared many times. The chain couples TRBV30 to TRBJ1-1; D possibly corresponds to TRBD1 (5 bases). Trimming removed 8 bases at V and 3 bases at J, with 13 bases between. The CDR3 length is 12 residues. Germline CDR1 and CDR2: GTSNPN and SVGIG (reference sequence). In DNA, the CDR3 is TGTGCCGGTCGGGGGAGGCACACTGAAGCTTTCTTT. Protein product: CAGRGRHTEAFF.

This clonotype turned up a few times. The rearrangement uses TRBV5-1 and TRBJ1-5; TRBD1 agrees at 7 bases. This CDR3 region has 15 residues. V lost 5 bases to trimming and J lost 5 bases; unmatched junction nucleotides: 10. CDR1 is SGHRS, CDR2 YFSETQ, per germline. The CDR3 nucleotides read TGCGCCAGCAGACGCGGGACAGCGCCCGATCAGCCCCAGCATTTT. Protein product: CASRRGTAPDQPQHF.

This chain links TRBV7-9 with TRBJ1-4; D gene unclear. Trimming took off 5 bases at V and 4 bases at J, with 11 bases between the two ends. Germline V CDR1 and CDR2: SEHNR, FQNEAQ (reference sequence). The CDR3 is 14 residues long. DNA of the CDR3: TGTGCCAGCAGCGCCCCGCCGTATAATGAAAAACTGTTTTTT. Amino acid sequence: CASSAPPYNEKLFF. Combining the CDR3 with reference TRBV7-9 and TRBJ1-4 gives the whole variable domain DTGVSQNPRHKITKRGQNVTFRCDPISEHNRLYWYRQTLGQGPEFLTYFQNEAQLEKSRLLSDRFSAERPKGSFSTLEIQRTEQGDSAMYLCASSAPPYNEKLFFGSGTQLSVL.

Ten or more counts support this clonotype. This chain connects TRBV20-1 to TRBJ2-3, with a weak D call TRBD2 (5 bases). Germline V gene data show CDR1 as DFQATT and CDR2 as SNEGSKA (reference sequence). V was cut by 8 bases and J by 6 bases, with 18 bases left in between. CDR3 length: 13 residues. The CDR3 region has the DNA TGCAGTCCGCGGAGTACGGGGTTGGATACGCAGTATTTT. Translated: CSPRSTGLDTQYF.

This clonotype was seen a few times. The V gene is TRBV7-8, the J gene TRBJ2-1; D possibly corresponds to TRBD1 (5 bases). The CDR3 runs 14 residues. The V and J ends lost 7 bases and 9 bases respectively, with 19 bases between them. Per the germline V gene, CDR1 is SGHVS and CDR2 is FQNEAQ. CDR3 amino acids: CASNPPPFTGEQFF. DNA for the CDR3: TGTGCCAGCAACCCTCCACCTTTCACAGGTGAGCAGTTCTTC. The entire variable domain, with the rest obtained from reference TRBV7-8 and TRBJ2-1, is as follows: GAGVSQSPRYKVAKRGQDVALRCDPISGHVSLFWYQQALGQGPEFLTYFQNEAQLDKSGLPSDRFFAERPEGSVSTLKIQRTQQEDSAVYLCASNPPPFTGEQFFGPGTRLTVL.

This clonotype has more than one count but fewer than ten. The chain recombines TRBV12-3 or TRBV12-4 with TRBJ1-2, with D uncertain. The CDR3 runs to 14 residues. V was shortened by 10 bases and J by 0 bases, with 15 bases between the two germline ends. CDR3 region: CANTSEGPNYGYTF. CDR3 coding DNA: TGTGCCAACACCTCGGAGGGTCCTAACTATGGCTACACCTTC.